Detailed here is one T cell receptor beta chain. The target antigen is unknown. This record belongs to a study of cytotoxic CD8 clonotypes in ibrutinib-treated CLL. The study's findings and limits: Researchers report that baseline clonality outpaced age-matched healthy donors and tracked circulating CD8+ T-cell counts.

The V gene lost 5 bases and the J gene lost 2 bases, with 19 bases spanning the gap. Looked up from germline, CDR1 is SGHTA and CDR2 is FQGNSA. CDR3 length: 16 amino acids. Measured with immunoSEQ multiplex PCR; TCRdb has only the in-frame clones, and not every one. The sample carries about 270,000 clones, roughly four fifths recorded once. The sample consisted of PBMCs, taken at disease progression, from a patient treated with ibrutinib. The source is a human donor with chronic lymphocytic leukemia. This chain joins TRBV7-2 and TRBJ2-7; D gene ambiguous. The CDR3 DNA is TGTGCCAGCAGCCAAAAGCCGCTGATCAACCCCTACGAGCAGTACTTC. As protein: CASSQKPLINPYEQYF.